The 5 T cell receptor beta chains below all came from one sample that was sequenced in a study of identical twins. TCRdb re-called the 5' RACE reads with MiXCR, one entry per CDR3 protein. Here the sample spans 520,000 or so distinct CDR3 sequences, roughly 21% being singletons. These data were likewise used in another study, on T cells expressing NK-cell markers.

Sequenced sample: CD4+ T cells sorted from blood. Source of these receptors: a woman aged 18 to 35 in good health.

This clonotype was recorded at least ten times. The chain uses TRBV20-1 and TRBJ1-2, with D tentatively TRBD1 (5 bases). The V gene's germline CDR1 is DFQATT and CDR2 SNEGSKA (reference sequence). The CDR3 sequence is 11 residues long. The V end lost 7 bases, the J end lost 14 bases, and 20 bases lay between the germline ends. The CDR3 nucleotides are TGCAGTGTCATAGGAACGGACAAGAGGACCTTC. Protein: CSVIGTDKRTF.

The gene calls are TRBV20-1 and TRBJ2-5; 10 bases align to TRBD2. Germline loops: CDR1 DFQATT, CDR2 SNEGSKA (reference sequence). V trimming: 3 bases; J trimming: 10 bases; junction bases outside the gene matches: 11. This CDR3 is 14 amino acids long. The CDR3 sequence: CSARGLAPVAGQYF. The CDR3 DNA is TGCAGTGCTAGGGGACTAGCGCCTGTAGCAGGCCAGTACTTC.

The chain couples TRBV6-1 to TRBJ1-1, with D unresolved. Between the trimmed V and J ends, which lost 7 bases and 1 base, there was a span of 13 bases. There are 14 residues in the CDR3. Germline V gene lookup returns CDR1 MNHNS and CDR2 SASEGT. The CDR3 coding sequence is TGTGCCAGCAACCAGGACGGTCAGAACACTGAAGCTTTCTTT. Translation gives CASNQDGQNTEAFF.

This sequence joins TRBV20-1 and TRBJ2-1; 7 nucleotides agree with TRBD2. The CDR3 has 12 residues. Germline V gene lookup returns CDR1 DFQATT and CDR2 SNEGSKA (reference sequence). Germline trimming cut 8 bases from V and 8 bases from J; bases unmatched to any gene: 9. The CDR3 DNA is TGCAGTCCGGCGGGAGAATACGATGAGCAGTTCTTC. Encoded protein: CSPAGEYDEQFF.

In its sample, this clonotype was seen a few times. This chain uses TRBV20-1 with TRBJ1-1, with no clear D. Trimming removed 1 base at V and 2 bases at J, with 11 bases between. Germline V gene data show CDR1 as DFQATT and CDR2 as SNEGSKA (reference sequence). This CDR3 spans 14 amino acids. Here the CDR3 reads CSARGGAGNTEAFF. The CDR3 bases are TGCAGTGCTAGAGGCGGCGCAGGCAACACTGAAGCTTTCTTT.